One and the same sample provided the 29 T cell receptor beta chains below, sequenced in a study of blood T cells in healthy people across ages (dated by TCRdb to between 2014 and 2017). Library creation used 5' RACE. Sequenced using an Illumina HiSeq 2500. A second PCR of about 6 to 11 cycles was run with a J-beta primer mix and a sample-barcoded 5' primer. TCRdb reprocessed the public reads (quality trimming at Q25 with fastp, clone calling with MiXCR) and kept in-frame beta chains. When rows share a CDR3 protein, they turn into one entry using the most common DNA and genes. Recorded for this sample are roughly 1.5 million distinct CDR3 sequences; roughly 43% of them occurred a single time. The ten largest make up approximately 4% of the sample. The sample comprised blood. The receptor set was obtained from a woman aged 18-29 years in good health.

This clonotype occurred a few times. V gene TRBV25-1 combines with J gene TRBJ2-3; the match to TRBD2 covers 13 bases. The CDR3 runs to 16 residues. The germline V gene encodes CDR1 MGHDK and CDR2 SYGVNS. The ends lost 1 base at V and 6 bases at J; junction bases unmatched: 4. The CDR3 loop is CASSESGLAGADTQYF. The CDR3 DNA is TGTGCCAGCAGTGAATCCGGACTAGCGGGAGCCGATACGCAGTATTTT.

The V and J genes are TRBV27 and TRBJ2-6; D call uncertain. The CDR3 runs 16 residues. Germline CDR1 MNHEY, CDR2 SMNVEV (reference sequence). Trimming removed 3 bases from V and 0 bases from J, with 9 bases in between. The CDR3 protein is CASSLRRPSGANVLTF. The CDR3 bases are TGTGCCAGCAGTTTGCGAAGGCCCTCTGGGGCCAACGTCCTGACTTTC.

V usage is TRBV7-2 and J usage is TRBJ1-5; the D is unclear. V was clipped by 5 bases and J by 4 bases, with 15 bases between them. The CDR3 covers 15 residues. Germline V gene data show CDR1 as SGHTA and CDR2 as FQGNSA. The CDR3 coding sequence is TGTGCCAGCAGCCCATTCCTCGCAGGTAATCAGCCCCAGCATTTT. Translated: CASSPFLAGNQPQHF.

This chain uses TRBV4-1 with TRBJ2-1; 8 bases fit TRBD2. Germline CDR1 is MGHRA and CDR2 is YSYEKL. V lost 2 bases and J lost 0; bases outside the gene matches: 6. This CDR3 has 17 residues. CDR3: CASSQSPGLGSYNEQFF. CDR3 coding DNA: TGCGCCAGCAGCCAATCGCCGGGACTAGGCTCCTACAATGAGCAGTTCTTC.

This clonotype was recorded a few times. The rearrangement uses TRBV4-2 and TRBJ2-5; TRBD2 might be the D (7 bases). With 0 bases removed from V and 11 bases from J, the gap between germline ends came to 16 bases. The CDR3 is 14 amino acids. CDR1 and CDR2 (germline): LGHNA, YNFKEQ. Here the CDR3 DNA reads TGTGCCAGCAGCCAAGACTCCACAGGGAGGGAGCAGTACTTC. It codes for CASSQDSTGREQYF.

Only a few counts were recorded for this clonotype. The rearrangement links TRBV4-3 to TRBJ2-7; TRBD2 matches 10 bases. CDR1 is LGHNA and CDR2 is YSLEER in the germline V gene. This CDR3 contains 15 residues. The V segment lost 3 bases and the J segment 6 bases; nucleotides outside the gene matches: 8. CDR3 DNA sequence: TGCGCCAGCAGCCACCCTAGCGGGAGAATCTGCGAGCAGTACTTC. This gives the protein CASSHPSGRICEQYF.

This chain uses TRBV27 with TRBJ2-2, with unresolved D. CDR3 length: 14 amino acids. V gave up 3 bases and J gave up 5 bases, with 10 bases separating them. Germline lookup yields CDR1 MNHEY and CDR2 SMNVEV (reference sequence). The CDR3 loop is CASSLATITGELFF. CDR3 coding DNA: TGTGCCAGCAGTTTGGCCACTATTACCGGGGAGCTGTTTTTT.

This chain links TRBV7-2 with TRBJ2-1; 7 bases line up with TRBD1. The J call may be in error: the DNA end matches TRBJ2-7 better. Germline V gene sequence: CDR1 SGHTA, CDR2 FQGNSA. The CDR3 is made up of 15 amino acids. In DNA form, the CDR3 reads TGTGCCAGCAGCCCAGACAGGGCCTCACACAATGAGCAGTACTTC. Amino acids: CASSPDRASHNEQYF.

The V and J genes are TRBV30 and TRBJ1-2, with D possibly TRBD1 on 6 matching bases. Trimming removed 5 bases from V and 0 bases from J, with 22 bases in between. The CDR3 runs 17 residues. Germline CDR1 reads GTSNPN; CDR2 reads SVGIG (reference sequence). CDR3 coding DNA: TGTGCCTGGGCGTCCTATACAGGGACCGTTCCTAACTATGGCTACACCTTC. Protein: CAWASYTGTVPNYGYTF.

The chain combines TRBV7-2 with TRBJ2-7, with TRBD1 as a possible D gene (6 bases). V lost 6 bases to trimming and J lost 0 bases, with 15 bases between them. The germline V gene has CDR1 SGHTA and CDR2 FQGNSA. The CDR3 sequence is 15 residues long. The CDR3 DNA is TGTGCCAGCAGTTTACAGGGCCCCCCCTCCTACGAGCAGTACTTC. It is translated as CASSLQGPPSYEQYF.

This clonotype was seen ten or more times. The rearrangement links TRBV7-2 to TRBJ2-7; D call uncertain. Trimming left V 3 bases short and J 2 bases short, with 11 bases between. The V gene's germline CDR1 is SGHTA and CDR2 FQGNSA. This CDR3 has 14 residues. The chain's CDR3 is CASSFPLVPYEQYF. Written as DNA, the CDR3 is TGTGCCAGCAGCTTCCCCCTCGTACCCTACGAGCAGTACTTC. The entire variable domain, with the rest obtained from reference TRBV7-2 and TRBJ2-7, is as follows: GAGVSQSPSNKVTEKGKDVELRCDPISGHTALYWYRQSLGQGLEFLIYFQGNSAPDKSGLPSDRFSAERTGGSVSTLTIQRTQQEDSAVYLCASSFPLVPYEQYFGPGTRLTVT.

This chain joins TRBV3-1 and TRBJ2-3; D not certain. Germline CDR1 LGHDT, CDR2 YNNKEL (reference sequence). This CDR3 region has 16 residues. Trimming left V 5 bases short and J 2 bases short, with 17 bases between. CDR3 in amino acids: CASSASWRTSTDTQYF. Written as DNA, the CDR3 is TGTGCCAGCAGCGCGAGTTGGAGAACCTCCACAGATACGCAGTATTTT.

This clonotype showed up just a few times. CDR3 sequence reads: CASSFGVGQPPLYEQYF. In nucleotides, the CDR3 is TGTGCCAGCAGCTTCGGGGTGGGGCAGCCTCCTCTCTACGAGCAGTACTTC. This chain connects TRBV7-9 to TRBJ2-7; D tentatively fits TRBD1 or TRBD2 (5 bases each). V gave up 3 bases and J gave up 3 bases, with 21 bases separating them. Germline CDR1 SEHNR, CDR2 FQNEAQ (reference sequence). The CDR3 runs 17 residues.

In nucleotides, the CDR3 is TGCGCCAGCAGCTCTCCGGGACTAACGCAGTATTTT. It yields the protein CASSSPGLTQYF. The chain recombines TRBV4-1 with TRBJ2-3, with 7 positions matching TRBD2. After removal of 5 bases from V and 9 bases from J, the junction contained 5 bases not matched to a gene. The CDR3 consists of 12 residues. Germline-derived CDR1 and CDR2 are MGHRA and YSYEKL.

The CDR3 nucleotides read TGTGCCAGCAGTTTTACGGGGGCGGGCACTGAAGCTTTCTTT. Encoded protein: CASSFTGAGTEAFF. This sequence joins TRBV27 and TRBJ1-1; D is possibly TRBD1 (6 bases). Germline V gene lookup returns CDR1 MNHEY and CDR2 SMNVEV (reference sequence). The germline V and J ends were trimmed by 3 bases and 4 bases, with 12 bases remaining between them. This CDR3 is 14 amino acids long.

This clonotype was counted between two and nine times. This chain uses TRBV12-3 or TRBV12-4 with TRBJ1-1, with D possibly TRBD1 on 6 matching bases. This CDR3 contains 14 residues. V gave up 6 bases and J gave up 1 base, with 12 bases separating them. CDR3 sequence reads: CASSLGAWNTEAFF. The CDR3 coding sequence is TGTGCCAGCAGCCTGGGGGCCTGGAACACTGAAGCTTTCTTT.

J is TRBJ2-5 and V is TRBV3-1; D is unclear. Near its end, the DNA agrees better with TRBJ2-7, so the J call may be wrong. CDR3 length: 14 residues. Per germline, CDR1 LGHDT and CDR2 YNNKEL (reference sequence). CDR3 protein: CASSQDPWVYEQYF. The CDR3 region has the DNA TGTGCCAGCAGCCAAGATCCTTGGGTCTACGAGCAGTACTTC.

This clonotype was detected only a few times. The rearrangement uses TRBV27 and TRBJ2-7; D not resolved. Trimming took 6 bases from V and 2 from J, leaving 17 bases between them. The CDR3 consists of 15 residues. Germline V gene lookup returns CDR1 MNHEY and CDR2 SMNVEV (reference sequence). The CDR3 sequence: CASSPQFRQTYEQYF. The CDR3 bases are TGTGCCAGCAGCCCCCAATTTCGGCAAACCTACGAGCAGTACTTC.

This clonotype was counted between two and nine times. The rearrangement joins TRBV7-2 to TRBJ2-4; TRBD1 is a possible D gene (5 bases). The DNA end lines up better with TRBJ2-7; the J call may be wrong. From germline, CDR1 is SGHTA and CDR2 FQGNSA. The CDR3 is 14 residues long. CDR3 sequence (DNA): TGTGCCAGCAGCTTAGGCGTCAGGGCCTACGAGCAGTACTTC. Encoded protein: CASSLGVRAYEQYF.

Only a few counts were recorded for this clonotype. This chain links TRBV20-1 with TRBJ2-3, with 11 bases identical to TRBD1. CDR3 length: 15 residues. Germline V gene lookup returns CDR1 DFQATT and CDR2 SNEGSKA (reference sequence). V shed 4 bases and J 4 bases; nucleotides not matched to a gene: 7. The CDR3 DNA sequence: TGCAGTGCTACCCTTAGGACAGGGGGCGCAGATACGCAGTATTTT. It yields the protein CSATLRTGGADTQYF.

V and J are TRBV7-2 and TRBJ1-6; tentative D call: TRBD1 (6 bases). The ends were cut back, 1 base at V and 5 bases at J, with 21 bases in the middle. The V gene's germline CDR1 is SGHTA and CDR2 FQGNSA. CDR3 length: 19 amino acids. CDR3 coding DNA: TGTGCCAGCAGCTTAGACCGGGACACCGCAATCTATGATAATTCACCCCTCCACTTT. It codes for CASSLDRDTAIYDNSPLHF.

The chain's CDR3 is CATSRDVLRDRHYEQYF. The CDR3 nucleotides are TGTGCCACCAGCAGAGATGTCCTCCGGGACAGGCACTACGAGCAGTACTTC. The rearrangement joins TRBV15 to TRBJ2-7, with 8 bases matching TRBD1. The trim removed 0 bases at V and 3 bases at J, leaving 10 bases unmatched. The length of the CDR3 is 17 residues. CDR1 and CDR2 (germline): LNHNV, YYDKDF (reference sequence).

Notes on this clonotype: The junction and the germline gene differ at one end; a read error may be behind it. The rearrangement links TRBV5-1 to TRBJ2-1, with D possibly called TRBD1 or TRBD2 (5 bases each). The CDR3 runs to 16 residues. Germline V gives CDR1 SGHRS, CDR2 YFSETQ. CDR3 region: CASSLFSGSSYSEQFF. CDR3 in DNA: TGCGCCAGCAGCTTGTTCTCAGGGAGCTCCTACAGTGAGCAGTTCTTC.

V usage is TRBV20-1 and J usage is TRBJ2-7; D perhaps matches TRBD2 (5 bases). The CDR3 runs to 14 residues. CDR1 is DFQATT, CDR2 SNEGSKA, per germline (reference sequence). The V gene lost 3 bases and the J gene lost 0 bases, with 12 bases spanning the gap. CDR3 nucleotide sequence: TGCAGTGCTAGTGTTAGCGACCTCTCCTACGAGCAGTACTTC. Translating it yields CSASVSDLSYEQYF.

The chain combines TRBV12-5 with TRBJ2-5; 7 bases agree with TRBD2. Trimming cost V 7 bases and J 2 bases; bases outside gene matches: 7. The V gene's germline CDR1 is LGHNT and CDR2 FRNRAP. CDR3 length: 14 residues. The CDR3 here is CASVGTGGQETQYF. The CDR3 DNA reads TGTGCTAGTGTTGGGACGGGGGGACAAGAGACCCAGTACTTC.

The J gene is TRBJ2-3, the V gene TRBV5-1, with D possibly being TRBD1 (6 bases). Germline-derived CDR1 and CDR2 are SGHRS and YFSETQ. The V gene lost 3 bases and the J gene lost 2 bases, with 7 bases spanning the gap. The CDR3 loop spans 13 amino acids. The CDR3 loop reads CASSWDNTDTQYF. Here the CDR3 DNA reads TGCGCCAGCAGCTGGGACAACACAGATACGCAGTATTTT.

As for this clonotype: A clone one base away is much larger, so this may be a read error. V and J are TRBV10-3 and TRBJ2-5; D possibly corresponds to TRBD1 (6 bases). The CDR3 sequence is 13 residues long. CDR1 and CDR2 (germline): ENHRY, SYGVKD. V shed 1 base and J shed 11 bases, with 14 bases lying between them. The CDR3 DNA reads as TGTGCCATCAGTGAGTGGACAGACAATGAGCAGTACTTC. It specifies CAISEWTDNEQYF.

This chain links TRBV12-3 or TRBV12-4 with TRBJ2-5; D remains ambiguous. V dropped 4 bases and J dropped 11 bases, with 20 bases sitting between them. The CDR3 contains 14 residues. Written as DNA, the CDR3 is TGTGCCAGCAGTTCGACGACGGCCTACAATGAGCAGTACTTC. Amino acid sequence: CASSSTTAYNEQYF.

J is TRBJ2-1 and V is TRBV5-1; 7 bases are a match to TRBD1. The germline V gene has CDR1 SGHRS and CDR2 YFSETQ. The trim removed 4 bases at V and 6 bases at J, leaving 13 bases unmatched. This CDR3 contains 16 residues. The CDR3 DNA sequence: TGCGCCAGCAGCACGACGACAGGGACGCCGCTCAATGAGCAGTTCTTC. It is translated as CASSTTTGTPLNEQFF.